This is a list of T cell receptor beta chains from one sample in a study of OX40 agonist ivuxolimab in advanced cancers. Method: immunoSEQ multiplex PCR; TCRdb's copy keeps in-frame clones and lacks some. This sample has tens of thousands of clones; roughly 90% occur once, and the top ten carry about 3.7%. Sequences were derived from CD4+ or CD8+ T cells sorted from blood, sampled in a trial of the OX40 agonist ivuxolimab. Receptors were obtained from an adult with an advanced solid tumor such as melanoma, head and neck, liver or kidney cancer. Each CDR3 is given with its conserved first and last residue. D genes are given only for firm matches. For some rows the clone size is stated as once, few or many, or as a class when expanded; others skip it.

d_call j_call clone_size v_call cdr3_nt cdr3_aa
- TRBJ1-1 - TRBV6-1 TGTGCCAGCATCAGACAGAACACTGAAGCTTTCTTT CASIRQNTEAFF
- TRBJ1-5 - TRBV27 TGTGCCAGCAGTTTGGGGGGTAGGGGTAATCAGCCCCAGCATTTT CASSLGGRGNQPQHF
- TRBJ1-6 - TRBV11-2 TGTGCCAGCAGCTTAGATCCGGCCGCGAATTCACCCCTCCACTTT CASSLDPAANSPLHF
- TRBJ2-6 - TRBV2 TGTGCCAGCAGTGAAGAGAGGGCTGGGGCCAACGTCCTGACTTTC CASSEERAGANVLTF
TRBD1 TRBJ2-3 - TRBV7-2 TGTGCCAGCAGCACGGGACAGGCGGCGGATACGCAGTATTTT CASSTGQAADTQYF
TRBD2 TRBJ2-1 few TRBV7-2 TGTGCCAGCAGCTTAGACAGCGGGAGGGGGGCCTACAATGAGCAGTTCTTC CASSLDSGRGAYNEQFF
- TRBJ2-7 - TRBV5-5 TGTGCCAGCAGCCTGGCGACAGGCGCCTACGAGCAGTACTTC CASSLATGAYEQYF
TRBD1 TRBJ2-6 - TRBV7-3 TGTGCCAGCAGCTCCTCCGCACAGGGGGCGCATGGGGCCAACGTCCTGACTTTC CASSSSAQGAHGANVLTF
- TRBJ1-5 - TRBV2 TGTGCCAGCAGTGAAATGGGGAACAATCAGCCCCAGCATTTT CASSEMGNNQPQHF
- TRBJ1-1 once TRBV30 TGTGCCTGGAGTGTAATCGGAGGATGGATTGCCAGTCTGAACACTGAAGCTTTCTTT CAWSVIGGWIASLNTEAFF
TRBD1 TRBJ2-7 - TRBV5-1 TGCGCCAGCAGCTTTGACAGGGGAGCCTACGAGCAGTACTTC CASSFDRGAYEQYF
- TRBJ2-7 - TRBV2 TGTGCCAGCAGGCGCATGGGCTACGAGCAGTACTTC CASRRMGYEQYF
TRBD1 TRBJ2-2 - TRBV4-2 TGTGCCAGCAGCCAAGTTGGCAGGGGGCGGGCCGGGGAGCTGTTTTTT CASSQVGRGRAGELFF
- TRBJ2-5 - TRBV5-4 TGTGCCAGCAGCTTGGGGCGGAGGGGGCAAGAGACCCAGTACTTC CASSLGRRGQETQYF
- TRBJ2-7 - TRBV10-2 TGCGCCAGCAGCCGCGGCAGCGAGCAGTACTTC CASSRGSEQYF
TRBD2 TRBJ2-5 - TRBV7-2 TGTGCCAGCAGCTTAGCGGCTAGCGGGAGGAAGGAGACCCAGTACTTC CASSLAASGRKETQYF
TRBD2 TRBJ2-1 - TRBV7-9 TGTGCCAGCAGCTTACATGGGACTAGCGGGATCCATGAGCAGTTCTTC CASSLHGTSGIHEQFF
TRBD1 TRBJ2-1 - TRBV2 TGTGCCAGCAGTGAAGCGCTCGGGACAGGGAGTAGGAATGAGCAGTTCTTC CASSEALGTGSRNEQFF
TRBD1 TRBJ2-7 - TRBV19 TGTGCCAGTAGGTACGGACAGGCGAACTCCTACGAGCAGTACTTC CASRYGQANSYEQYF
TRBD1 TRBJ1-2 - TRBV5-6 TGTGCCAGCAGAAAGGGACAGAACTATGGCTACACCTTC CASRKGQNYGYTF
TRBD1 TRBJ2-4 once TRBV5-1 TGCGCCAGCAGCTTGATGGGACAGGTGGTGAACATTCAGTACTTC CASSLMGQVVNIQYF
- TRBJ2-7 - TRBV28 TGTGCCAGCAGCCTCCACGAGCAGTACTTC CASSLHEQYF
TRBD1 TRBJ2-3 - TRBV29-1 TGCAGCGTTGAAACTGGGACAGCTAGCACAGATACGCAGTATTTT CSVETGTASTDTQYF
TRBD1 TRBJ1-2 - TRBV10-3 TGTGCCATCAGCCCGGGACAGGGGATGGGTGGCTACACCTTC CAISPGQGMGGYTF
- TRBJ1-5 - TRBV7-6 TGTGCCAGCAGCTTAGTATTGGGGGGTCTGGGCAATCAGCCCCAGCATTTT CASSLVLGGLGNQPQHF
TRBD1 TRBJ1-5 - TRBV28 TGTGCCAGCAGTACAACGACAGGGTGGGGCAATCAGCCCCAGCATTTT CASSTTTGWGNQPQHF
- TRBJ2-1 - TRBV2 TGTGCCAGCAGTGAATACGCAGCGGTCACCAACAGACAGACCTACAATGAGCAGTTCTTC CASSEYAAVTNRQTYNEQFF
- TRBJ2-3 - TRBV28 TGTGCCAGCGTTTCCGGAGGCACAGATACGCAGTATTTT CASVSGGTDTQYF
- TRBJ1-6 - TRBV10-3 TGTGCCATCAGAAGGGGCTACAATTCACCCCTCCACTTT CAIRRGYNSPLHF
TRBD2 TRBJ2-1 - TRBV7-9 TGTGCCAGCAGCTTCGGGACTAGCGGCAATGAGCAGTTCTTC CASSFGTSGNEQFF
- TRBJ1-3 - TRBV6-6 TGTGCCAGCAGTAGACAGGACCTCTCTGGAAACACCATATATTTT CASSRQDLSGNTIYF
- TRBJ2-7 - TRBV10-3 TGTGCCATCAGTGAGGATAACGCGTACGCGCAGTACTTC CAISEDNAYAQYF
TRBD1 TRBJ2-7 - TRBV6-6 TGTGCCAGCAGCCTACAGGGGATCCTGGACGGTTACGAGCAGTACTTC CASSLQGILDGYEQYF
- TRBJ2-5 once TRBV7-7 TGTGCTAGCAGCCTCCAGGGCAGTCAAGAGACCCAGTACTTC CASSLQGSQETQYF
- TRBJ1-2 - TRBV5-4 TGTGCCAGCAGCTGGGGGAGGGGCTACACCTTC CASSWGRGYTF
- TRBJ2-1 - TRBV5-4 TGTGCCAGCAGCTACCAGCGGAGCTCCTACAATGAGCAGTTCTTC CASSYQRSSYNEQFF
- TRBJ1-5 - TRBV5-8 TGTGCCAGCAGCTTGAGAAGGGTCGGGCAGCCCCAGCATTTT CASSLRRVGQPQHF
- TRBJ2-3 - TRBV11-2 TGTGCCAGCAGCTTAGATCGGGCAGATACGCAGTATTTT CASSLDRADTQYF
TRBD2 TRBJ2-1 - TRBV11-3 TGTGCCAGCGGTACTAGCGGGGGCATCGGAGAGCAGTTCTTC CASGTSGGIGEQFF
TRBD1 TRBJ2-7 - TRBV28 TGTGCCAGCAGTTGGGGGACAGTCGATGGATGGTACTTC CASSWGTVDGWYF
- TRBJ1-1 - TRBV21-1 TGTGCCAGCAGACAAGGAACCACTGAAGCTTTCTTT CASRQGTTEAFF
TRBD2 TRBJ2-3 - TRBV10-3 TGTGCCATCAGTGGGGAGGGGACCCCAGATACGCAGTATTTT CAISGEGTPDTQYF
- TRBJ2-7 - TRBV7-2 TGTGCCAGCAGCTTACTTGGACCATACGAGCAGTACTTC CASSLLGPYEQYF
- TRBJ2-5 - TRBV2 TGTGCCAGCAGAATTAGTCAGTTGGAATTTCAAGAGACCCAGTACTTC CASRISQLEFQETQYF
- TRBJ2-6 - TRBV19 TGTGCCAGTCAGTTCTCTGGGGCCAACGTCCTGACTTTC CASQFSGANVLTF
- TRBJ1-1 - TRBV2 TGTGCCAGCAGTGAAGCGAGAGGGTCGAACACTGAAGCTTTCTTT CASSEARGSNTEAFF
- TRBJ2-7 few TRBV11-3 TGTGCCAGCAGCTTAACTGGCAGGGAGCAGTACTTC CASSLTGREQYF
- TRBJ1-4 - TRBV5-8 TGTGCCAGCAGCATAGCGGAAAAACTGTTTTTT CASSIAEKLFF